Listed below are T cell receptor beta chains from one sample, sequenced in a study of vaccination effects on CD4 cells after COVID-19. Their cognate antigens are unknown. The data were produced by immunoSEQ multiplex PCR, yet TCRdb's version contains in-frame clones alone and is incomplete. The table records about 17,000 clones, around 80% of them present only once. The starting material was CD4+ T cells from PBMCs cultured with SARS-CoV-2 spike peptides, obtained after COVID-19 vaccination. The receptors come from a human donor who had a prior SARS-CoV-2 infection. CDR3s include the opening cysteine and the closing phenylalanine or tryptophan. The D gene is left open where the match is weak. Clone size, where shown, is once, few, many, or a class for clones that have expanded.

v_call	j_call	clone_size	d_call	cdr3_nt	cdr3_aa
TRBV5-1	TRBJ2-5	.	.	TGCGCCAGCAGCTCCGGACAGCCCCAAGAGACCCAGTACTTC	CASSSGQPQETQYF
TRBV7-9	TRBJ1-2	.	TRBD1	TGTGCCAGCAGCTTGGGGACAGGCTCTGATGGCTACACCTTC	CASSLGTGSDGYTF
TRBV6-5	TRBJ1-6	.	TRBD1	TGTGCCAGCAGTTACTCGGACAGGGCTAATTCACCCCTCCACTTT	CASSYSDRANSPLHF
TRBV6-6	TRBJ2-7	.	TRBD2	TGTGCCAGCAGTTACTCAACTAGCGGGTACGAGCAGTACTTC	CASSYSTSGYEQYF
TRBV4-3	TRBJ2-6	.	.	TGCGCCAGCAGCCGAACTTACAGGGTTGGGGCCAACGTCCTGACTTTC	CASSRTYRVGANVLTF
TRBV19	TRBJ1-5	.	TRBD1	TGTGCCAGTAGTCTATTAGACAGGGTCAATCAGCCCCAGCATTTT	CASSLLDRVNQPQHF
TRBV15	TRBJ2-5	.	TRBD1	TGTGCCACCTTGGACAGGGAAGCGCAAGAGACCCAGTACTTC	CATLDREAQETQYF
TRBV5-1	TRBJ1-1	few	TRBD1	TGCGCCAGCAGCTCTACAGGGGAGGCGGGAGCTTTCTTT	CASSSTGEAGAFF
TRBV6-5	TRBJ1-2	.	.	TGTGCCAGCAGCCCCGGGGGGCGTGGAGGCTACACCTTC	CASSPGGRGGYTF
TRBV6-5	TRBJ2-1	.	TRBD2	TGTGCCAGCAGGGTGACTAGCGCCTACAATGAGCAGTTCTTC	CASRVTSAYNEQFF
TRBV7-9	TRBJ2-5	.	TRBD2	TGTGCCATCGGGGCTAGCGGGAGTGAGGGGCGAGAGACCCAGTACTTC	CAIGASGSEGRETQYF
TRBV5-4	TRBJ2-5	.	TRBD2	TGTGCCAGCAGCTTACTAGCGGCCAAAGAGACCCAGTACTTC	CASSLLAAKETQYF
TRBV24-1	TRBJ2-3	.	TRBD2	TGTGCCACCAGTGACCGCGGGGGAAGTGGAGATACGCAGTATTTT	CATSDRGGSGDTQYF
TRBV4-1	TRBJ2-2	.	.	TGCGCCAGCAGCCAAGGTAACCTGAACACCGGGGAGCTGTTTTTT	CASSQGNLNTGELFF
TRBV3-1/TRBV3-2	TRBJ1-2	.	.	TGTGCCAGCAGCCAAGGGGGGCCTGGCTATGGCTACACCTTC	CASSQGGPGYGYTF
TRBV5-8	TRBJ2-3	.	TRBD1	TGTGCCAGCAGCGATATACCGGGACAGGGTGGGACAGATACGCAGTATTTT	CASSDIPGQGGTDTQYF
TRBV20-1	TRBJ1-4	.	.	TGCAGTGCTACCCCGGATGAAAAACTGTTTTTT	CSATPDEKLFF
TRBV7-3	TRBJ1-2	.	.	TGTGCCAGCAGCTTGGGGGCATTAACGGGCTACACCTTC	CASSLGALTGYTF
TRBV7-2	TRBJ2-7	once	.	TGTGCCAGCAGCTTCGGAGGGGTCCCCCCGTGGGGCGAGCAGTACTTC	CASSFGGVPPWGEQYF
TRBV18	TRBJ1-5	.	.	TGTGCCAGCTCACCCGGGGATGGCCAGCCCCAGCATTTT	CASSPGDGQPQHF
TRBV6-5	TRBJ2-7	.	.	TGTGCCAGCAACTTACTACAGGGTTCCTACGAGCAGTACTTC	CASNLLQGSYEQYF
TRBV4-1	TRBJ2-7	.	.	TGCGCCAGCAGCCAAGACTCGTCCAGAAGCTCCTACGAGCAGTACTTC	CASSQDSSRSSYEQYF
TRBV18	TRBJ1-4	.	.	TGTGCCAGCTCACCACCAGGTTTGAATGAAAAACTGTTTTTT	CASSPPGLNEKLFF
TRBV2	TRBJ2-3	few	TRBD2	TGTGCCAGCATCCGAACACTAGCGGGAGCCCAAGATACGCAGTATTTT	CASIRTLAGAQDTQYF
TRBV5-1	TRBJ2-7	.	TRBD1	TGCGCCAGCAGTCCGACAGGGGGCGCGTCCTACGAGCAGTACTTC	CASSPTGGASYEQYF
TRBV5-1	TRBJ1-2	.	TRBD1	TGCGCCAGCAGCTCGGACACCGGGACAGGGGGCCTCGGCTACACCTTC	CASSSDTGTGGLGYTF
TRBV15	TRBJ2-1	.	.	TGTGCCACCAGCAGAGGTGCCAGGGGACATGAGCAGTTCTTC	CATSRGARGHEQFF
TRBV11-3	TRBJ2-5	.	.	TGTGCCAGCAGCTCCCGCGTCACGAGAGAGACCCAGTACTTC	CASSSRVTRETQYF
TRBV10-3	TRBJ2-3	.	TRBD2	TGTGCCATCAGCCCTACTAGCGGGGGGACTGGAGATACGCAGTATTTT	CAISPTSGGTGDTQYF
TRBV19	TRBJ2-7	.	.	TGTGCTACTGGGGGTGGAGCCTACGAGCAGTACTTC	CATGGGAYEQYF
TRBV5-1	TRBJ1-5	.	.	TGCGCCAGCAGCTTGGGCCAGCCCCAGCATTTT	CASSLGQPQHF
TRBV24-1	TRBJ2-2	.	.	TGTGCCACCAGTGATCCCGACCTAGACTACACCGGGGAGCTGTTTTTT	CATSDPDLDYTGELFF
TRBV5-1	TRBJ2-1	.	.	TGCGCCAGCAGCTTGATGCCCGGAGGGTCCTACAATGAGCAGTTCTTC	CASSLMPGGSYNEQFF
TRBV19	TRBJ1-3	few	.	TGTGCCAGTATCCGGGGGTGGGCGGACTCTGGAAACACCATATATTTT	CASIRGWADSGNTIYF
TRBV28	TRBJ1-1	.	.	TGTGCCAGCAGAACGACCCGGGACTTTGGGGCTTTCTTT	CASRTTRDFGAFF
TRBV25-1	TRBJ1-2	.	.	TGTGCCAGCAGTACATTAGGCTATGGCTACACCTTC	CASSTLGYGYTF
TRBV5-4	TRBJ2-1	.	.	TGTGCCAGCAGCTTGCCTAGCGTCTACAATGAGCAGTTCTTC	CASSLPSVYNEQFF
TRBV23-1	TRBJ2-3	.	TRBD1	TGCGCCAGCAGTCAATCCACGCCGACGAGGGGACAGGGCACAGATACGCAGTATTTT	CASSQSTPTRGQGTDTQYF
TRBV12-3/TRBV12-4	TRBJ1-5	.	.	TGTGCCAGCAGTTTTTATAGCAATCAGCCCCAGCATTTT	CASSFYSNQPQHF
TRBV15	TRBJ2-7	.	.	TGTGCCACCAGCAGATCAAGGGGACTGGGATACTACGAGCAGTACTTC	CATSRSRGLGYYEQYF